This T cell receptor beta chain is drawn from a study of blood T cell repertoires in COVID-19. The assay was immunoSEQ multiplex PCR, and TCRdb's table has in-frame clones only and misses some. This table has 150,000 or so clones, roughly four fifths appearing once. With 4 bases clipped from V and 3 bases from J, the junction kept 3 bases outside the gene matches. Looked up from germline, CDR1 is MNHEY and CDR2 is SVGEGT. The CDR3 has 14 amino acids. V is TRBV6-2 or TRBV6-3 and J is TRBJ1-1; 9 nucleotides agree with TRBD1. The source is a human donor with acute or convalescent COVID-19. The donor label of this sample is uncertain. Source material: peripheral blood. The CDR3 DNA sequence: TGTGCCAGCAGTTTAAGGGACAGGGACACTGAAGCTTTCTTT. Protein sequence: CASSLRDRDTEAFF.